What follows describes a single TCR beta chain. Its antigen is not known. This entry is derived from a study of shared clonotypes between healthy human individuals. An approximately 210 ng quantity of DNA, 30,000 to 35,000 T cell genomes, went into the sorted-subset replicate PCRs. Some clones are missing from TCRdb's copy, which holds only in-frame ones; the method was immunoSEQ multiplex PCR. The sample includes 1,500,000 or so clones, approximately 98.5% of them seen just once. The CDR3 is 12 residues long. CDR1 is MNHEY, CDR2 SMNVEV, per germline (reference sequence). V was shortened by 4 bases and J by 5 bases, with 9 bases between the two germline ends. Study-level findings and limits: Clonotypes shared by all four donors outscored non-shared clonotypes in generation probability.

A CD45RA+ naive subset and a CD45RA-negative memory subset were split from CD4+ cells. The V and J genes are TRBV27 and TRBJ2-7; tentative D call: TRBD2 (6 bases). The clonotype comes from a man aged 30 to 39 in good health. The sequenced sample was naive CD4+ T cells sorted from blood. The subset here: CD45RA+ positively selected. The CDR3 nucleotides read TGTGCCAGCAGTTGGGGGGAGGACGAGCAGTACTTC. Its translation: CASSWGEDEQYF.